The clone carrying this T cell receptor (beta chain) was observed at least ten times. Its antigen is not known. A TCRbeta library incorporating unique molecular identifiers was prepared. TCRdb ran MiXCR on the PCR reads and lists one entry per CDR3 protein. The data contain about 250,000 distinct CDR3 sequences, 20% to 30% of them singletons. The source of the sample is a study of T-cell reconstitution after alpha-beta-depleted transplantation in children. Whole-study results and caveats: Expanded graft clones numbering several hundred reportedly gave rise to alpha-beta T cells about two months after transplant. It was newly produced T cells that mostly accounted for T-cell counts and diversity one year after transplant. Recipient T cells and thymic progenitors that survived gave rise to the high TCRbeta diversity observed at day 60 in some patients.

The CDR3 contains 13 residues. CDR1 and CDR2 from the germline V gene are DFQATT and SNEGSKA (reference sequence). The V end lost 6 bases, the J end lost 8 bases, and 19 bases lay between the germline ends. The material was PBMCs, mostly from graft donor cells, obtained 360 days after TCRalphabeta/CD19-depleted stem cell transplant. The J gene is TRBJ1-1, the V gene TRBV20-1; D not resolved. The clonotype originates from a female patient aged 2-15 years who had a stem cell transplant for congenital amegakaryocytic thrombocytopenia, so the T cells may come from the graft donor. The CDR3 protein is CSAPARLRSEAFF. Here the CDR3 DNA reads TGCAGTGCCCCAGCTAGGTTACGATCCGAAGCTTTCTTT.